The 18 T cell receptor beta chains reported below all come from one sample, sequenced in a study of T-cell reconstitution after alpha-beta-depleted transplantation in children. Preparation of the TCRbeta library used unique molecular identifiers. A single record per CDR3 protein comes from TCRdb applying MiXCR to the PCR reads. The data hold hundreds of thousands of distinct CDR3 sequences, with around 15% observed a single time. The sample in question was PBMCs, mostly from graft donor cells, obtained 360 days after TCRalphabeta/CD19-depleted stem cell transplant. The receptors stem from a boy in the first two years of life who had a stem cell transplant for Wiskott-Aldrich syndrome, so the T cells may come from the graft donor.

This chain connects TRBV2 to TRBJ1-2, with TRBD1 matching over 8 bases. The CDR3 has 14 residues. Trimming removed 6 bases from V and 8 bases from J; junction bases left unmatched: 11. CDR1 SNHLY and CDR2 FYNNEI come from the germline V gene. CDR3 amino acids: CASSPGQGNAGYTF. The CDR3 DNA reads TGTGCCAGCAGCCCAGGACAGGGAAACGCCGGCTACACCTTC.

This clonotype has only a few counts. This chain joins TRBV24-1 and TRBJ2-2; D is perhaps TRBD2 (9 bases). The V end lost 0 bases, the J end lost 4 bases, and 23 bases lay between the germline ends. Germline loops: CDR1 KGHDR, CDR2 SFDVKD. The CDR3 length is 20 residues. The CDR3 region has the DNA TGTGCCACCAGTGATTTGCGATGGACAGGGTCGACTAGCGGCACCGGGGAGCTGTTTTTT. Translated, it gives CATSDLRWTGSTSGTGELFF.

This sequence joins TRBV14 and TRBJ1-2; TRBD1 might be the D (6 bases). Germline CDR1 and CDR2: SGHDN and FVKESK. The CDR3 is 16 amino acids. Trimming stripped 1 base from V and 4 bases from J, with 16 bases between. The CDR3, as DNA: TGTGCCAGCAGCCAAGTTTCAGGACAGCTGTCCTATGGCTACACCTTC. It yields the protein CASSQVSGQLSYGYTF.

The chain couples TRBV4-3 to TRBJ2-2, with a tentative D call TRBD1 (6 bases). V was clipped by 2 bases and J by 4 bases, with 14 bases between them. CDR3 length: 16 amino acids. Germline CDR1 is LGHNA and CDR2 is YSLEER. The CDR3 here is CASSQFGTGPTGELFF. In nucleotides, the CDR3 is TGCGCCAGCAGCCAATTCGGAACAGGGCCCACCGGGGAGCTGTTTTTT.

The chain links TRBV7-8 to TRBJ2-2; maybe TRBD1 (6 bases). This CDR3 contains 14 residues. Germline CDR1 reads SGHVS; CDR2 reads FQNEAQ. Trimming pared 5 bases from V and 3 bases from J, leaving 10 bases between. The CDR3 sequence: CASSADRYTGELFF. The DNA for the CDR3 is TGTGCCAGCAGCGCGGACAGATACACCGGGGAGCTGTTTTTT.

The CDR3 here is CASSPRQGDQQYF. The DNA of the CDR3 is TGTGCCAGCAGTCCCCGACAGGGAGATCAGCAGTACTTC. The chain employs TRBV12-3 or TRBV12-4 and TRBJ2-7, with TRBD1 identical over 7 bases. The CDR3 extends over 13 amino acids. J gave up 8 bases and V 5 bases, and 9 bases lay outside the gene matches.

The V and J genes are TRBV12-3 or TRBV12-4 and TRBJ2-3; 7 nucleotides agree with TRBD1. This CDR3 spans 14 amino acids. V lost 8 bases and J lost 1; bases outside the gene matches: 6. Here the CDR3 DNA reads TGTGCCAGCGCCCGGACAGGACGCACAGATACGCAGTATTTT. Amino acid sequence: CASARTGRTDTQYF.

The sample holds a few counts of this clonotype. Here the CDR3 DNA reads TGTGCCAGCAGCTATCGTGACAGGGGGACTCCTGAGCAGTTCTTC. Its protein is CASSYRDRGTPEQFF. V gene TRBV7-2 combines with J gene TRBJ2-1, with 9 positions matching TRBD1. Germline V lookup: CDR1 SGHTA, CDR2 FQGNSA. After removal of 4 bases from V and 9 bases from J, the junction contained 10 bases not matched to a gene. The CDR3 contains 15 residues.

The V and J genes are TRBV5-1 and TRBJ1-1, with D hard to call. V was shortened by 5 bases and J by 0 bases, with 8 bases between the two germline ends. The CDR3 has 13 amino acids. Germline lookup yields CDR1 SGHRS and CDR2 YFSETQ. CDR3 sequence reads: CASRSPLNTEAFF. The CDR3 DNA reads TGCGCCAGCAGATCTCCCTTGAACACTGAAGCTTTCTTT. Complete variable domain (other parts from reference TRBV5-1 and TRBJ1-1): KAGVTQTPRYLIKTRGQQVTLSCSPISGHRSVSWYQQTPGQGLQFLFEYFSETQRNKGNFPGRFSGRQFSNSRSEMNVSTLELGDSALYLCASRSPLNTEAFFGQGTRLTVV.

The chain links TRBV27 to TRBJ2-1; D call uncertain. The V end was cut by 6 bases, the J end by 7 bases, with 10 bases between. This CDR3 is 12 amino acids long. Germline lookup yields CDR1 MNHEY and CDR2 SMNVEV (reference sequence). The CDR3 region is CASRGFRNEQFF. DNA of the CDR3: TGTGCCAGCAGGGGGTTTAGGAATGAGCAGTTCTTC.

The chain joins TRBV18 to TRBJ2-1; 12 bases are a match to TRBD2. CDR3 length: 17 residues. The junction had 8 bases not matched to a gene; V was cut back by 3 bases and J by 5 bases. Germline CDR1 KGHSH, CDR2 LQKENI. In nucleotides, the CDR3 is TGTGCCAGCTCACCTACCGGGACTAGCGGGTCCAACAATGAGCAGTTCTTC. This translates into CASSPTGTSGSNNEQFF.

The chain links TRBV11-2 to TRBJ2-3, with TRBD2 matching 7 bases. The CDR3 contains 16 residues. V trimming: 5 bases; J trimming: 1 base; junction bases outside the gene matches: 9. Germline V lookup: CDR1 SGHAT, CDR2 FQNNGV. CDR3 coding DNA: TGTGCCAGCAGCGCCTCCGGCACTAGCGGCACAGATACGCAGTATTTT. It specifies CASSASGTSGTDTQYF.

This clonotype came up once. The V gene is TRBV19, the J gene TRBJ1-2; D remains ambiguous. This CDR3 region has 13 residues. The V end lost 5 bases, the J end lost 5 bases, and 12 bases lay between the germline ends. Germline values: CDR1 LNHDA, CDR2 SQIVND (reference sequence). CDR3 DNA: TGTGCCAGTAGTTCCCGGAACCTTTATGGCTACACCTTC. Amino acids: CASSSRNLYGYTF.

The rearrangement links TRBV4-1 to TRBJ2-3; 7 nucleotides match TRBD1. V lost 2 bases, J lost 5 bases, and 10 bases stayed unmatched. The CDR3 loop spans 16 amino acids. Per germline, CDR1 MGHRA and CDR2 YSYEKL. CDR3 sequence (DNA): TGCGCCAGCAGCCAAAAACAGGGGAGAATTGAAGATACGCAGTATTTT. Translated, it gives CASSQKQGRIEDTQYF.

The rearrangement joins TRBV20-1 to TRBJ2-2, with 11 bases lining up with TRBD2. The CDR3 length is 16 residues. V was pared by 5 bases and J by 1 base, with 6 bases of the junction left unmatched. CDR1 DFQATT and CDR2 SNEGSKA come from the germline V gene (reference sequence). The CDR3 sequence is CSASLAGGRNTGELFF. CDR3 bases: TGCAGTGCTTCCCTAGCGGGGGGCCGGAACACCGGGGAGCTGTTTTTT.

This clonotype was picked up a small number of times. The CDR3 reads CASSIGEGYEQYF. DNA of the CDR3: TGTGCCAGCAGTATAGGGGAAGGCTACGAGCAGTACTTC. The chain joins TRBV28 to TRBJ2-7, with a weak D call TRBD1 (5 bases). Trimming removed 5 bases from V and 3 bases from J, with 11 bases in between. This CDR3 has 13 amino acids. Germline V gene sequence: CDR1 MDHEN, CDR2 SYDVKM.

The rearrangement links TRBV28 to TRBJ2-1, with 10 bases aligning to TRBD2. The CDR3 has 15 residues. The V gene end was trimmed by 3 bases and the J gene end by 8 bases; junction bases not matched to a gene: 7. CDR1 and CDR2 (germline): MDHEN, SYDVKM. The DNA of the CDR3 is TGTGCCAGCAGTTTGACCCTAGCGGGGGTGTATGAGCAGTTCTTC. Translating gives CASSLTLAGVYEQFF.

This chain joins TRBV10-3 and TRBJ2-7, with D unresolved. Per the germline V gene, CDR1 is ENHRY and CDR2 is SYGVKD. The CDR3 totals 13 residues. The V end lost 0 bases, the J end lost 4 bases, and 7 bases lay between the germline ends. CDR3 in DNA: TGTGCCATCAGTGAGTCCGACTGGTACGAGCAGTACTTC. Amino acid sequence: CAISESDWYEQYF.